The source of this TCR beta chain is a study of identical twins. Template switching supplied a universal primer site; unique molecular identifiers were carried on the cDNA. TCRdb independently ran MiXCR on the 5' RACE reads; one entry per CDR3 protein. The data hold approximately 500,000 distinct CDR3 sequences, with roughly a quarter observed a single time. Germline CDR1 and CDR2: MDHEN and SYDVKM. With 4 bases clipped from V and 1 base from J, the junction kept 6 bases outside the gene matches. The CDR3 has 16 residues. The sample also formed part of further work on T cells expressing NK-cell markers. That study adds: For about six donors, the dominant NKG2C+ clonotypes made up about 1.0-8% of their CD8+ T cells. The leading position in the CD3+CD56-NKG2C+ fraction of a few donors also went to these clonotypes.

The TCR was taken from a woman aged 18 to 35 in good health. V gene TRBV28 combines with J gene TRBJ2-1; 8 bases are a match to TRBD2. Input material: CD4+ T cells sorted from blood. The CDR3: CASSSPTSGSYNEQFF. CDR3 in DNA: TGTGCCAGCAGTTCCCCAACTAGCGGATCCTACAATGAGCAGTTCTTC.